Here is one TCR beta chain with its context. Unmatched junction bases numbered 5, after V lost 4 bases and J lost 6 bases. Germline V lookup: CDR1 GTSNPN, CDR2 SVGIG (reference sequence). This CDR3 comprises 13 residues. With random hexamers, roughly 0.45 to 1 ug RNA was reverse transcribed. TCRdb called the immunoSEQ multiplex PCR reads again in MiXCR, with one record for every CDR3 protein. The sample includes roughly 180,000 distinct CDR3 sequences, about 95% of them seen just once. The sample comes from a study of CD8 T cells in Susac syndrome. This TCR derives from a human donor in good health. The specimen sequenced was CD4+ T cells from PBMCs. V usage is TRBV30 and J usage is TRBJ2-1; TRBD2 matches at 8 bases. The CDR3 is CAWTTGGVNEQFF. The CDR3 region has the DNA TGTGCCTGGACCACCGGGGGGGTCAATGAGCAGTTCTTC.